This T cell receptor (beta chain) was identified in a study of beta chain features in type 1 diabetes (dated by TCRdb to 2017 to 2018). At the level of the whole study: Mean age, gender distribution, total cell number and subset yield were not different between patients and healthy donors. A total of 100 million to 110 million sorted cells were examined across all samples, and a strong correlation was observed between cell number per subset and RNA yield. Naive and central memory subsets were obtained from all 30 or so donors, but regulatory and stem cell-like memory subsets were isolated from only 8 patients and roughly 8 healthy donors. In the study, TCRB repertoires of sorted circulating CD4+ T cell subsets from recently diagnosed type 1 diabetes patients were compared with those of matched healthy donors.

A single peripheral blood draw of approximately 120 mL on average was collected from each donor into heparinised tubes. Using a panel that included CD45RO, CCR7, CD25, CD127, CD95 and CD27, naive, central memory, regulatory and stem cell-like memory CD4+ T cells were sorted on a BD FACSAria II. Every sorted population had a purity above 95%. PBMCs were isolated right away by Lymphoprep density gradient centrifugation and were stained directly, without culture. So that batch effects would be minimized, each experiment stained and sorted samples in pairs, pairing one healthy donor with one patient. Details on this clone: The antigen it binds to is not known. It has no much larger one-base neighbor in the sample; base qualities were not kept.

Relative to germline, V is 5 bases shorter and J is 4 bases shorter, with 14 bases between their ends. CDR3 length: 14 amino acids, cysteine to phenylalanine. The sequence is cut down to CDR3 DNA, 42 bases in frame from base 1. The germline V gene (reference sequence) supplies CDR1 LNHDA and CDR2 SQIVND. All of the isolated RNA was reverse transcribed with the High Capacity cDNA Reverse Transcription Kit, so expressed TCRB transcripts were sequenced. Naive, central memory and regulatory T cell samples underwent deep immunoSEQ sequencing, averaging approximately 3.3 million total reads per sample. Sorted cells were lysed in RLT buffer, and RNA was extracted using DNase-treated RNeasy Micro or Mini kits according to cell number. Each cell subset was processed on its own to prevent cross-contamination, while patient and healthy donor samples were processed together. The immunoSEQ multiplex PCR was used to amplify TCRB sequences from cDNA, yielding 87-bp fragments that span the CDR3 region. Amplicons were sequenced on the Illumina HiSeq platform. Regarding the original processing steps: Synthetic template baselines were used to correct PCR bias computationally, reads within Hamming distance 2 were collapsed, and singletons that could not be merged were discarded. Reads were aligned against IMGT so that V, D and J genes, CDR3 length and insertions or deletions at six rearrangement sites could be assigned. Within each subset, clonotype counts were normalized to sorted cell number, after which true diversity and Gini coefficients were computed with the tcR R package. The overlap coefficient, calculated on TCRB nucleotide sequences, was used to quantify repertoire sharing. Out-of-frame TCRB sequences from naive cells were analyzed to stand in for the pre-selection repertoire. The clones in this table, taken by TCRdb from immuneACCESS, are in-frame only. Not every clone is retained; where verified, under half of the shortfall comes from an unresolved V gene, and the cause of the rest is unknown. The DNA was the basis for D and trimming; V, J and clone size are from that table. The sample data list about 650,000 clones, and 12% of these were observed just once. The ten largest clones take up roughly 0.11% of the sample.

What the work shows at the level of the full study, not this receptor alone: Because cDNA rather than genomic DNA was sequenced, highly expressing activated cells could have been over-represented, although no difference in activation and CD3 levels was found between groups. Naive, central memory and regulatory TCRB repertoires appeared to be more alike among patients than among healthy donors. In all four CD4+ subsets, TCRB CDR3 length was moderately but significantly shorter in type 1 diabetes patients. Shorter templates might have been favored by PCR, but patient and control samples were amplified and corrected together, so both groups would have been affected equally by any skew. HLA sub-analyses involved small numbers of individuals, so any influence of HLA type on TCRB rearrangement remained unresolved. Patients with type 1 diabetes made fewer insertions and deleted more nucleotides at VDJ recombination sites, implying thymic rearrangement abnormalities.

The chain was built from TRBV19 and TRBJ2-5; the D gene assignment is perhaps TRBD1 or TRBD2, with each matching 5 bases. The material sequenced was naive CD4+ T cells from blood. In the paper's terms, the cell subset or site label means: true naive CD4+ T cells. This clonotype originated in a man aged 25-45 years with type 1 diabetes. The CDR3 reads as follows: CASSPLAGGETQYF. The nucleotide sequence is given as TGTGCCAGTAGTCCATTAGCTGGGGGAGAGACCCAGTACTTC.